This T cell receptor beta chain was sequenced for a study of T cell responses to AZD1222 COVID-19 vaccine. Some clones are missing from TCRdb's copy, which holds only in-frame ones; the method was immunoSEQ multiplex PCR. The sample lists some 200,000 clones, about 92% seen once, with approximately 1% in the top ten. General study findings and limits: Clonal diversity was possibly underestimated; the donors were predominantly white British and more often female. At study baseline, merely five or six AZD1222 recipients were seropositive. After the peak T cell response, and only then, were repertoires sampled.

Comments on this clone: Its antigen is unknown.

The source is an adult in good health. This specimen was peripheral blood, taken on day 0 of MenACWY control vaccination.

The CDR3 spells CASSLVGNNEQYF. The DNA for the CDR3 is TGTGCCAGCAGTTTAGTAGGGAACAACGAGCAGTACTTC. The chain joins TRBV12-3 or TRBV12-4 to TRBJ2-7, with D uncertain. Trimming cost V 1 base and J 5 bases, with 9 bases left between them. CDR3 length: 13 amino acids.